Presented here are 18 T cell receptor beta chains from one specimen sequenced in a study of molecular identifiers for immune sequencing clone quantification. TCRdb re-called the PCR reads with MiXCR, one entry per CDR3 protein. The sample lists around 100,000 distinct CDR3 sequences, around 37% occurring once. Sequencing was carried out using naive CD8+ T cells from blood, with Jurkat cell RNA spiked in. Subset of the sample: FACS-sorted CD8+CD4-CCR7+CD45RA+ naive T cells. Every receptor here comes from a human donor in good health. Some libraries in this study had Jurkat cell RNA spiked in.

The chain is built from TRBV2 and TRBJ1-1, with TRBD1 as a possible D gene (5 bases). CDR1 SNHLY and CDR2 FYNNEI come from the germline V gene. CDR3 size: 13 residues. V lost 6 bases and J 11 bases, leaving 19 bases between the germline ends. The CDR3 DNA follows: TGTGCCAGCAGAGAGCCGGGACGAATTGATGCTTTCTTT. As protein: CASREPGRIDAFF. The full variable domain, rest sourced from reference TRBV2 and TRBJ1-1, is EPEVTQTPSHQVTQMGQEVILRCVPISNHLYFYWYRQILGQKVEFLVSFYNNEISEKSEIFDDQFSVERPDGSNFTLKIRSTKLEDSAMYFCASREPGRIDAFFGQGTRLTVV.

The J gene is TRBJ2-7, the V gene TRBV7-8, with 8 bases identical to TRBD2. The V segment lost 5 bases and the J segment 3 bases; nucleotides outside the gene matches: 9. The CDR3 has 15 amino acids. The germline CDR1 and CDR2 sequences are SGHVS and FQNEAQ. The chain's CDR3 is CASSPIAGRLYEQYF. For the CDR3, the DNA is TGTGCCAGCAGCCCAATAGCGGGACGTCTCTACGAGCAGTACTTC.

A word on this clonotype: A clone one base away is much larger, so this may be a read error. The chain links TRBV10-3 to TRBJ2-7; 8 bases fit TRBD1. The trim removed 5 bases at V and 2 bases at J, leaving 2 bases unmatched. CDR3 size: 13 residues. Germline values: CDR1 ENHRY, CDR2 SYGVKD. The CDR3: CAISKDRAYEQYF. For the CDR3, the DNA is TGTGCCATCAGTAAGGACAGGGCCTACGAGCAGTACTTC.

This clonotype was seen a handful of times. V gene TRBV5-5 combines with J gene TRBJ1-4; the D gene is possibly TRBD1 (5 bases). Per the germline V gene, CDR1 is SGHKS and CDR2 is YYEKEE (reference sequence). The CDR3 contains 15 residues. Trimming removed 4 bases from V and 7 bases from J, with 17 bases in between. CDR3 loop: CASSRPGPRAEKLFF. CDR3 DNA: TGTGCCAGCAGCCGACCGGGGCCTCGTGCTGAAAAACTGTTTTTT.

This clonotype was observed many times. The V gene is TRBV12-3 or TRBV12-4, the J gene TRBJ1-4, with 8 bases fitting TRBD1. This CDR3 has 15 residues. The V and J ends lost 5 bases and 8 bases, in that order; junction bases with no gene match: 10. CDR3 bases: TGTGCCAGCAGTCCCCGGACAGGGTTTGACGAAAAACTGTTTTTT. Translated: CASSPRTGFDEKLFF.

A remark on this clonotype: It may be a read error: a sequence one base away is much more abundant. The genes are TRBV28 and TRBJ2-3, with TRBD2 as a possible D gene (5 bases). Per germline, CDR1 MDHEN and CDR2 SYDVKM. This CDR3 comprises 15 residues. CDR3 sequence reads: CASSLVGISTDTKYF. The CDR3 nucleotides are TGTGCCAGCAGTTTGGTCGGGATAAGCACAGATACGAAGTATTTT.

This clonotype was seen only a few times. The gene calls are TRBV7-3 and TRBJ2-7; tentatively, D is TRBD2 (7 bases). CDR3 size: 14 residues. Germline V gene lookup returns CDR1 SGHTA and CDR2 FQGTGA. The ends were cut back, 5 bases at V and 4 bases at J, with 15 bases in the middle. The CDR3 protein is CASSQWGGTYEQYF. DNA for the CDR3: TGTGCCAGCAGCCAGTGGGGGGGGACATACGAGCAGTACTTC.

As for this clonotype: A much larger clone differs from this one at a single base, so this may be a read error. The rearrangement joins TRBV11-3 to TRBJ2-7; perhaps TRBD1 as D (6 bases). The CDR3 totals 13 residues. CDR1 SGHNT and CDR2 YENEEA come from the germline V gene. V was trimmed by 5 bases and J by 1 base, leaving 9 bases between them. The CDR3 loop reads CASSNTGSYEQYF. The CDR3 region has the DNA TGTGCCAGCAGCAACACAGGGTCCTACGAGCAGTACTTC.

This clonotype was observed a handful of times. The chain combines TRBV6-2 or TRBV6-3 with TRBJ2-7; 11 positions match TRBD1. The CDR3 has 12 amino acids. Trimming took 8 bases from V and 7 from J; bases not matched to a gene: 4. Germline V gives CDR1 MNHEY, CDR2 SVGEGT. Here the CDR3 DNA reads TGTGCCAGCGGACAGGGGGCTAGGGAGCAGTACTTC. It encodes CASGQGAREQYF.

This clonotype was seen a few times. The CDR3 DNA is TGTGCCAGCAGTTACCCCGCCCGAATGGCTCTAACGCAGTATTTT. This codes for CASSYPARMALTQYF. The chain carries TRBV6-2 or TRBV6-3 and TRBJ2-3; no clear D. CDR1 is MNHEY and CDR2 is SVGEGT in the germline V gene. The V and J ends lost 2 bases and 9 bases respectively, with 18 bases between them. This CDR3 has 15 residues.

The genes are TRBV6-5 and TRBJ1-1, with a weak D call TRBD1 (6 bases). With 4 bases removed from V and 6 bases from J, the gap between germline ends came to 12 bases. The CDR3 has 13 residues. Germline V gene sequence: CDR1 MNHEY, CDR2 SVGAGI. The CDR3 DNA reads as TGTGCCAGCAGTTTAGGGGGGGTATCTGAAGCTTTCTTT. Translating it yields CASSLGGVSEAFF.

As concerns this clonotype: Being one base from a much bigger clone, this may be a read error. The chain recombines TRBV7-8 with TRBJ2-1; D might be TRBD2 (6 bases). The V and J ends lost 7 bases and 14 bases respectively, with 21 bases between them. Germline CDR1 SGHVS, CDR2 FQNEAQ. The CDR3 has 13 residues. CDR3 amino acids: CASTLEGGTQEFF. CDR3 in DNA: TGTGCCAGCACCCTAGAAGGAGGGACCCAGGAGTTCTTC.

Written as DNA, the CDR3 is TGTGCCAGCAGTGCCTCCGGGACAGGGGGGCTGGAGCAGTACTTC. Protein sequence: CASSASGTGGLEQYF. The V and J genes are TRBV27 and TRBJ2-7, with 11 bases aligning to TRBD1. V shed 5 bases and J 7 bases; nucleotides not matched to a gene: 10. Germline CDR1 MNHEY, CDR2 SMNVEV (reference sequence). CDR3 length equals 15 residues.

A remark on this clonotype: This clone may be a read error of a much larger clone one base away. The chain uses TRBV6-2 or TRBV6-3 and TRBJ2-6; perhaps TRBD1 as D (5 bases). CDR1 MNHEY and CDR2 SVGEGT come from the germline V gene. The CDR3 covers 16 residues. The CDR3 nucleotides are TGTGCCAGCAGCCAAACGGCGGCCACTGGGGCCAACGCCCTGACTTTC. As protein: CASSQTAATGANALTF.

This chain joins TRBV6-2 or TRBV6-3 and TRBJ1-5; D possibly corresponds to TRBD1 (5 bases). V lost 0 bases and J lost 2, with 8 bases in between. The germline V gene has CDR1 MNHEY and CDR2 SVGEGT. This CDR3 comprises 15 residues. The CDR3 bases are TGTGCCAGCAGTTACTCGAGGGGCGGCAATCAGCCCCAGCATTTT. It is translated as CASSYSRGGNQPQHF.

This clonotype was picked up many times. V gene TRBV9 combines with J gene TRBJ1-1; TRBD1 might be the D (5 bases). CDR3 length: 14 residues. Trimming removed 0 bases at V and 5 bases at J, with 11 bases between. Germline V gives CDR1 SGDLS, CDR2 YYNGEE. CDR3 in amino acids: CASSVAPGSTEAFF. CDR3 bases: TGTGCCAGCAGCGTAGCACCAGGGTCAACTGAAGCTTTCTTT.

This clonotype has a count of ten or more. The J gene is TRBJ2-7, the V gene TRBV25-1; D remains ambiguous. The V end was cut by 1 base, the J end by 7 bases, with 5 bases between. This CDR3 is 11 amino acids long. Germline V gene lookup returns CDR1 MGHDK and CDR2 SYGVNS. The CDR3 here is CASSELLEQYF. CDR3 DNA: TGTGCCAGCAGTGAATTACTTGAGCAGTACTTC.

The gene calls are TRBV20-1 and TRBJ2-5, with unresolved D. This CDR3 has 13 residues. Germline V gene lookup returns CDR1 DFQATT and CDR2 SNEGSKA (reference sequence). The CDR3, as DNA: TGCTCCCCGAAAGCCGATGACCAAGAGACCCAGTACTTC. Its translation is CSPKADDQETQYF.